This TCR beta chain comes out of a study of blood T cell repertoires in COVID-19. The method was immunoSEQ multiplex PCR; TCRdb's version includes in-frame clones alone and lacks a portion of them. The sample includes 200,000 to 250,000 clones, around 88% of them seen just once. V gave up 7 bases and J gave up 0 bases, with 13 bases separating them. The CDR3 is 14 residues long. Germline V gene sequence: CDR1 MDHEN, CDR2 SYDVKM. The sequenced material came from PBMCs or T cells enriched from blood (not recorded which). The clonotype originates from a woman aged 50 to 60 with acute COVID-19. The chain carries TRBV28 and TRBJ2-7; D is perhaps TRBD2 (6 bases). CDR3 nucleotides: TGTGCCAGCACTCGTGGGGGGACCTCCTACGAGCAGTACTTC. Translating gives CASTRGGTSYEQYF.